The next 30 T cell receptor beta chains were all read from a single sample in a study of blood T cell repertoires in COVID-19. Produced via immunoSEQ multiplex PCR; TCRdb's table is partial and in-frame only. This table has around 150,000 clones, over 80% appearing once. Sequencing used peripheral blood. The receptor set was obtained from a woman aged 55-69 years who had recovered from COVID-19.

This sequence joins TRBV2 and TRBJ1-4, with TRBD1 identical over 7 bases. Trimming took 8 bases from V and 4 from J; bases not matched to a gene: 7. This CDR3 has 14 amino acids. Looked up from germline, CDR1 is SNHLY and CDR2 is FYNNEI. CDR3 in amino acids: CASGIGTDNEKLFF. The CDR3 DNA reads as TGTGCCAGCGGAATCGGGACAGATAATGAAAAACTGTTTTTT. The full variable domain, in which reference TRBV2 and TRBJ1-4 provide the parts outside the CDR3, is EPEVTQTPSHQVTQMGQEVILRCVPISNHLYFYWYRQILGQKVEFLVSFYNNEISEKSEIFDDQFSVERPDGSNFTLKIRSTKLEDSAMYFCASGIGTDNEKLFFGSGTQLSVL.

The count of this clone is one. V gene TRBV5-1 combines with J gene TRBJ1-3; D uncertain. Germline V gene lookup returns CDR1 SGHRS and CDR2 YFSETQ. Trimming removed 0 bases from V and 0 bases from J, with 13 bases in between. The CDR3 has 17 residues. CDR3 region: CASSLVSSRFSGNTIYF. Here the CDR3 DNA reads TGCGCCAGCAGCTTGGTATCGTCCAGGTTCTCTGGAAACACCATATATTTT.

This sequence joins TRBV2 and TRBJ2-2; 7 bases match TRBD1. V was clipped by 2 bases and J by 6 bases; unmatched bases: 3. Germline V gives CDR1 SNHLY, CDR2 FYNNEI. The CDR3 contains 14 residues. The DNA for the CDR3 is TGTGCCAGCAGTGAAATCCAGGGGGCCGGGGAGCTGTTTTTT. Its translation is CASSEIQGAGELFF.

For the CDR3, the DNA is TGTGCCAGCATCCTGGCGGGGAGCTCCTACGAGCAGTACTTC. Translating gives CASILAGSSYEQYF. The chain has TRBV2 and TRBJ2-7; D perhaps matches TRBD2 (6 bases). V gave up 7 bases and J gave up 0 bases, with 13 bases separating them. This CDR3 contains 14 residues. Germline V gene data show CDR1 as SNHLY and CDR2 as FYNNEI.

The chain is built from TRBV6-4 and TRBJ2-1, with 13 bases fitting TRBD2. Germline values: CDR1 MRHNA, CDR2 SNTAGT. The V gene end was trimmed by 5 bases and the J gene end by 9 bases; junction bases not matched to a gene: 7. This CDR3 contains 15 residues. The CDR3 is CASSLLAGGRSEQFF. The CDR3 DNA follows: TGTGCCAGCAGTTTACTAGCGGGGGGGCGGAGTGAGCAGTTCTTC.

The chain carries TRBV27 and TRBJ1-4, with TRBD1 matching over 8 bases. CDR1 and CDR2 from the germline V gene are MNHEY and SMNVEV (reference sequence). The junction had 5 bases not matched to a gene; V was cut back by 3 bases and J by 2 bases. This CDR3 region has 16 residues. The CDR3 region is CASSFTRTGTNEKLFF. The CDR3 DNA follows: TGTGCCAGCAGTTTTACCCGGACAGGGACTAATGAAAAACTGTTTTTT.

The chain employs TRBV6-5 and TRBJ1-2; D is possibly TRBD1 (6 bases). The V gene's germline CDR1 is MNHEY and CDR2 SVGAGI. CDR3 length equals 15 residues. Trimming removed 6 bases at V and 3 bases at J, with 17 bases between. This CDR3 is CASSPQGGGYYGYTF. CDR3 DNA: TGTGCCAGCAGCCCCCAAGGGGGTGGGTACTATGGCTACACCTTC.

The V and J genes are TRBV7-9 and TRBJ2-2; D possibly corresponds to TRBD2 (5 bases). V shed 10 bases and J shed 5 bases, with 5 bases lying between them. This CDR3 is 10 amino acids long. The germline gives CDR1 SEHNR, CDR2 FQNEAQ (reference sequence). The DNA for the CDR3 is TGTGCCACGGGGACCGGGGAGCTGTTTTTT. Its protein is CATGTGELFF.

This chain links TRBV28 with TRBJ2-2; 7 nucleotides match TRBD1. The V and J ends lost 5 bases and 0 bases, in that order; junction bases with no gene match: 3. Germline V gene lookup returns CDR1 MDHEN and CDR2 SYDVKM. The CDR3 spans 15 residues. The CDR3 sequence is CASSIDRANTGELFF. The DNA for the CDR3 is TGTGCCAGCAGTATAGACAGGGCGAACACCGGGGAGCTGTTTTTT. Complete variable domain (other parts from reference TRBV28 and TRBJ2-2): DVKVTQSSRYLVKRTGEKVFLECVQDMDHENMFWYRQDPGLGLRLIYFSYDVKMKEKGDIPEGYSVSREKKERFSLILESASTNQTSMYLCASSIDRANTGELFFGEGSRLTVL.

This chain uses TRBV5-6 with TRBJ2-7; a weak D match, TRBD1 (5 bases). The CDR3 consists of 15 residues. The V end lost 0 bases, the J end lost 3 bases, and 13 bases lay between the germline ends. Germline V gene sequence: CDR1 SGHDT, CDR2 YYEEEE. The CDR3 loop is CASSLVAGNYYEQYF. The CDR3 bases are TGTGCCAGCAGCTTGGTAGCAGGGAACTACTACGAGCAGTACTTC.

The chain links TRBV27 to TRBJ2-7; 10 positions match TRBD2. CDR1 and CDR2 (germline): MNHEY, SMNVEV (reference sequence). The V gene end was trimmed by 5 bases and the J gene end by 7 bases; junction bases not matched to a gene: 8. CDR3 length equals 14 residues. CDR3: CASSNQRGGLEQYF. CDR3 nucleotides: TGTGCCAGCAGTAACCAGCGGGGGGGCCTGGAGCAGTACTTC.

The rearrangement joins TRBV27 to TRBJ1-2; tentatively, D is TRBD1 (5 bases). V was pared by 2 bases and J by 2 bases, with 6 bases between. CDR1 MNHEY and CDR2 SMNVEV come from the germline V gene (reference sequence). There are 13 residues in the CDR3. Here the CDR3 DNA reads TGTGCCAGCAGTTTACAGGGAAACTATGGCTACACCTTC. It codes for CASSLQGNYGYTF.

The chain has TRBV12-3 or TRBV12-4 and TRBJ2-1, with D perhaps TRBD1 (5 bases). Trimming took off 2 bases at V and 8 bases at J, with 7 bases between the two ends. This CDR3 region has 12 residues. The CDR3 loop reads CASSLRGYEQFF. The CDR3 region has the DNA TGTGCCAGCAGTTTAAGGGGATATGAGCAGTTCTTC.

This rearrangement joins TRBV28 to TRBJ2-7, with 14 bases aligning to TRBD2. The junction had 7 bases not matched to a gene; V was cut back by 5 bases and J by 4 bases. This CDR3 spans 16 amino acids. The germline CDR1 and CDR2 sequences are MDHEN and SYDVKM. The CDR3 region is CASSPSRLAGGYEQYF. The CDR3 DNA reads TGTGCCAGCAGTCCCTCCCGACTAGCGGGGGGGTACGAGCAGTACTTC.

The J gene is TRBJ2-7, the V gene TRBV6-5; D is possibly TRBD1 (7 bases). This CDR3 region has 16 residues. V shed 1 base and J shed 5 bases, with 18 bases lying between them. Germline V CDR1 and CDR2: MNHEY, SVGAGI. The CDR3 sequence is CASSYWDGQGGNEQYF. The CDR3 DNA follows: TGTGCCAGCAGTTACTGGGACGGGCAGGGGGGAAACGAGCAGTACTTC.

The J gene is TRBJ2-1, the V gene TRBV11-3, with TRBD2 matching 7 bases. There are 14 residues in the CDR3. With V trimmed by 4 bases and J by 2 bases, 2 bases remained unmatched. Germline assignment: CDR1 SGHNT and CDR2 YENEEA. Written as DNA, the CDR3 is TGTGCCAGCAGCTCCAGCGGGGCCTACAATGAGCAGTTCTTC. It specifies CASSSSGAYNEQFF.

This sequence joins TRBV5-1 and TRBJ2-7; TRBD1 agrees at 11 bases. Per germline, CDR1 SGHRS and CDR2 YFSETQ. CDR3 length: 15 residues. V trimming: 8 bases; J trimming: 4 bases; junction bases outside the gene matches: 11. The CDR3 DNA is TGCGCCAGTACGCATCAGGACAGGGGGCAGTACGAGCAGTACTTC. Protein: CASTHQDRGQYEQYF. The variable domain in full, completed from reference TRBV5-1 and TRBJ2-7, reads KAGVTQTPRYLIKTRGQQVTLSCSPISGHRSVSWYQQTPGQGLQFLFEYFSETQRNKGNFPGRFSGRQFSNSRSEMNVSTLELGDSALYLCASTHQDRGQYEQYFGPGTRLTVT.

As DNA, the CDR3 is TGTGCCAGCAGTCGCGACAGGAACTATGGCTACACCTTC. This encodes CASSRDRNYGYTF. The chain is built from TRBV7-9 and TRBJ1-2; D is perhaps TRBD1 (6 bases). Germline V gene sequence: CDR1 SEHNR, CDR2 FQNEAQ (reference sequence). Trimming stripped 6 bases from V and 2 bases from J, with 10 bases between. This CDR3 has 13 residues.

The J gene is TRBJ2-7, the V gene TRBV11-2; TRBD1 aligns across 10 bases. Germline trimming cut 5 bases from V and 5 bases from J; bases unmatched to any gene: 15. The CDR3 consists of 17 residues. Germline V lookup: CDR1 SGHAT, CDR2 FQNNGV. The CDR3 is CASSPRFLGQGRDEQYF. CDR3 bases: TGTGCCAGCAGCCCGAGATTCCTGGGACAGGGGAGGGACGAGCAGTACTTC.

The gene calls are TRBV4-1 and TRBJ2-1; D remains ambiguous. In germline, CDR1 is MGHRA, CDR2 YSYEKL. The V end was cut by 5 bases, the J end by 0 bases, with 11 bases between. There are 15 residues in the CDR3. CDR3 nucleotide sequence: TGCGCCAGCAGCAAAACGGGTAGCTCCTACAATGAGCAGTTCTTC. It translates to CASSKTGSSYNEQFF.

This chain links TRBV5-1 with TRBJ2-1; weak D call: TRBD1 (6 bases). Per the germline V gene, CDR1 is SGHRS and CDR2 is YFSETQ. This CDR3 spans 16 amino acids. The germline V and J ends were trimmed by 3 bases and 8 bases, with 21 bases remaining between them. The CDR3 nucleotides are TGCGCCAGCAGCTCCCAAGGAGTGGGGGCGGCAGATGAGCAGTTCTTC. Protein: CASSSQGVGAADEQFF.

J is TRBJ1-4 and V is TRBV4-3; 8 bases fit TRBD1. The CDR3 extends over 16 amino acids. The V gene end was trimmed by 0 bases and the J gene end by 5 bases; junction bases not matched to a gene: 5. Germline-derived CDR1 and CDR2 are LGHNA and YSLEER. CDR3 loop: CASSQDGTGHNEKLFF. The CDR3 DNA is TGCGCCAGCAGCCAAGATGGGACAGGCCACAATGAAAAACTGTTTTTT.

This clone was observed a single time. The V gene is TRBV4-2, the J gene TRBJ1-2; 8 bases are shared with TRBD1. The CDR3 sequence is 15 residues long. The junction had 11 bases not matched to a gene; V was cut back by 3 bases and J by 8 bases. Germline lookup yields CDR1 LGHNA and CDR2 YNFKEQ. CDR3 bases: TGTGCCAGCAGCCAGGACTATCAGGGGGCTGGGGGCTACACCTTC. The encoded protein is CASSQDYQGAGGYTF.

This chain joins TRBV19 and TRBJ1-5; D remains unclear. Trimming removed 6 bases from V and 9 bases from J, with 15 bases in between. CDR1 is LNHDA, CDR2 SQIVND, per germline (reference sequence). This CDR3 contains 13 residues. CDR3: CASREGSLPPQHF. In DNA, the CDR3 is TGTGCCAGTAGGGAGGGCAGCCTCCCGCCCCAGCATTTT.

The rearrangement uses TRBV9 and TRBJ2-1, with a tentative D call TRBD1 (6 bases). The germline V and J ends were trimmed by 0 bases and 10 bases, with 14 bases remaining between them. This CDR3 spans 14 amino acids. Germline values: CDR1 SGDLS, CDR2 YYNGEE. The CDR3 bases are TGTGCCAGCAGCGTAGCCCCTCAGGGGAGAGAGCAGTTCTTC. Amino acid sequence: CASSVAPQGREQFF.

The chain couples TRBV7-9 to TRBJ1-6; D call uncertain. Per germline, CDR1 SEHNR and CDR2 FQNEAQ (reference sequence). The CDR3 is 16 amino acids. Trimming shortened V by 1 base and J by 1 base, and 8 bases separated the two germline ends. The CDR3 loop reads CASSLGGVSYNSPLHF. CDR3 DNA sequence: TGTGCCAGCAGCTTAGGCGGGGTGTCCTATAATTCACCCCTCCACTTT.

In the case of this clone: At one boundary the junction diverges from the germline segment, which might be a read error. This chain's CDR3 is CASREEGDNSGANVLTF. In DNA, the CDR3 is TGTGCCAGCAGGGAAGAGGGGGATAACTCTGGGGCCAACGTCCTGACTTTC. The J gene is TRBJ2-6, the V gene TRBV6-1, with D perhaps matching TRBD1 (6 bases). The CDR3 is made up of 17 amino acids. Germline V lookup: CDR1 MNHNS, CDR2 SASEGT.

The V and J genes are TRBV12-3 or TRBV12-4 and TRBJ2-3; no clear D. The V end lost 6 bases, the J end lost 6 bases, and 10 bases lay between the germline ends. The CDR3 extends over 12 amino acids. The CDR3 sequence: CASSRGRDTQYF. The CDR3 DNA is TGTGCCAGCAGCCGAGGTCGGGATACGCAGTATTTT.

The chain uses TRBV6-2 or TRBV6-3 and TRBJ2-3; a possible D gene is TRBD2 (7 bases). CDR1 MNHEY and CDR2 SVGEGT come from the germline V gene. The V end lost 6 bases, the J end lost 4 bases, and 11 bases lay between the germline ends. This CDR3 is built from 13 residues. As DNA, the CDR3 is TGTGCCAGCAGCCACGGGGGGCCAGATACGCAGTATTTT. Translating gives CASSHGGPDTQYF.

The DNA for the CDR3 is TGTGCCAGCAGTTTTAGGGGACAGGACAATGAGCAGTTCTTC. Translating it yields CASSFRGQDNEQFF. The chain has TRBV27 and TRBJ2-1; 8 bases are a match to TRBD1. The length of the CDR3 is 14 residues. Germline V gives CDR1 MNHEY, CDR2 SMNVEV (reference sequence). Unmatched junction bases numbered 3, after V lost 3 bases and J lost 5 bases.